What follows are 23 T cell receptor beta chains derived from one specimen sequenced in a study of blood T cell repertoires in COVID-19. Clones were read by immunoSEQ multiplex PCR, and TCRdb kept only the in-frame ones, dropping some. Of 70,000 to 90,000 clones in the sample, 75% to 95% were seen once. The source material was peripheral blood. The receptors were gathered from a human donor in a cohort sampled during active COVID-19.

The sample holds one count of this clone. The chain couples TRBV14 to TRBJ2-1; D might be TRBD2 (5 bases). V shed 3 bases and J shed 1 base, with 10 bases lying between them. There are 15 residues in the CDR3. Germline values: CDR1 SGHDN, CDR2 FVKESK. The CDR3 protein is CASSQYRGSYNEQFF. CDR3 coding DNA: TGTGCCAGCAGCCAGTACAGAGGGTCCTACAATGAGCAGTTCTTC.

The gene calls are TRBV5-6 and TRBJ2-7; 11 bases map to TRBD1. CDR3 size: 13 residues. Looked up from germline, CDR1 is SGHDT and CDR2 is YYEEEE. J was trimmed by 7 bases and V by 4 bases; bases with no gene match: 4. In DNA form, the CDR3 reads TGTGCCAGCAGCGTCGGGACAGGGGGAGAGCAGTACTTC. Its protein product is CASSVGTGGEQYF.

This rearrangement joins TRBV3-1 (or the pseudogene TRBV3-2) to TRBJ1-5, with D tentatively TRBD1 (5 bases). Germline V gives CDR1 LGHDT, CDR2 YNNKEL (reference sequence). The CDR3 totals 13 residues. V was pared by 5 bases and J by 6 bases, with 11 bases between. CDR3 sequence: CASSRIGGQPQHF. The DNA of the CDR3 is TGTGCCAGCAGCAGGATCGGGGGTCAGCCCCAGCATTTT.

V is TRBV23-1 and J is TRBJ2-7, with TRBD1 matching 8 bases. TRBV23-1 belongs to the ORF category, with a function that is uncertain. This CDR3 contains 16 residues. V dropped 0 bases and J dropped 6; count of bases not matched to a gene: 10. Written as DNA, the CDR3 is TGCGCCAGCAGTCAATCGTGCAGGACAGGGTGGTGCGAGCAGTACTTC. It encodes CASSQSCRTGWCEQYF.

This clone came up once. J is TRBJ2-3 and V is TRBV5-1; 8 nucleotides agree with TRBD2. Germline loops: CDR1 SGHRS, CDR2 YFSETQ. V lost 3 bases to trimming and J lost 6 bases; unmatched junction nucleotides: 6. There are 14 residues in the CDR3. DNA for the CDR3: TGCGCCAGCAGCTCCAGCGGGGGCGGGGATACGCAGTATTTT. This codes for CASSSSGGGDTQYF. Looking up the rest from reference TRBV5-1 and TRBJ2-3 gives the full variable domain: KAGVTQTPRYLIKTRGQQVTLSCSPISGHRSVSWYQQTPGQGLQFLFEYFSETQRNKGNFPGRFSGRQFSNSRSEMNVSTLELGDSALYLCASSSSGGGDTQYFGPGTRLTVL.

This chain joins TRBV5-1 and TRBJ1-1, with 8 nucleotides matching TRBD1. The J segment lost 4 bases and the V segment lost 4 bases, leaving 15 bases of the junction unmatched. Germline-derived CDR1 and CDR2 are SGHRS and YFSETQ. CDR3 size: 17 residues. The CDR3 protein is CASSPRGQGALGTEAFF. CDR3 bases: TGCGCCAGCAGCCCCCGAGGGCAGGGGGCGCTGGGCACTGAAGCTTTCTTT.

CDR3 nucleotide sequence: TGTGCCAGCAGCATCCTCACTAGCGGGGGGGCCCCAGATACGCAGTATTTT. Its protein product is CASSILTSGGAPDTQYF. J is TRBJ2-3 and V is TRBV11-2, with TRBD2 identical over 13 bases. V was clipped by 5 bases and J by 4 bases; unmatched bases: 9. Germline CDR1 reads SGHAT; CDR2 reads FQNNGV. The CDR3 consists of 17 residues.

This chain connects TRBV28 to TRBJ1-2; D is unclear. This CDR3 is built from 12 residues. Looked up from germline, CDR1 is MDHEN and CDR2 is SYDVKM. Trimming left V 4 bases short and J 8 bases short, with 11 bases between. The CDR3 loop is CASSSLSEGYTF. The CDR3 bases are TGTGCCAGCAGTTCCCTCTCCGAGGGCTACACCTTC.

This chain links TRBV4-3 with TRBJ2-7, with D tentatively TRBD1 (7 bases). The CDR3 is made up of 14 amino acids. Trimming removed 4 bases from V and 1 base from J, with 11 bases in between. Germline CDR1 is LGHNA and CDR2 is YSLEER. In nucleotides, the CDR3 is TGCGCCAGCAGCCCTGCGGGACAGTCCTACGAGCAGTACTTC. Translating it yields CASSPAGQSYEQYF.

The chain uses TRBV3-1 (or the pseudogene TRBV3-2) and TRBJ2-2; D call uncertain. Germline values: CDR1 LGHDT, CDR2 YNNKEL (reference sequence). Deletions cut 1 base from V and 0 bases from J, with 15 bases between. This CDR3 region has 18 residues. CDR3 DNA: TGTGCCAGCAGCCAAGGCCCTTCGGCGGCTGCGAACACCGGGGAGCTGTTTTTT. This gives the protein CASSQGPSAAANTGELFF.

This rearrangement joins TRBV3-1 (or the pseudogene TRBV3-2) to TRBJ2-7, with D hard to call. V was pared by 6 bases and J by 1 base, with 10 bases between. The CDR3 runs to 13 residues. Germline CDR1 LGHDT, CDR2 YNNKEL (reference sequence). In DNA, the CDR3 is TGTGCCAGCAGACCACCGGAGTCCTACGAGCAGTACTTC. Amino acids: CASRPPESYEQYF.

The rearrangement uses TRBV6-2 or TRBV6-3 and TRBJ1-1; D is perhaps TRBD1 (6 bases). Trimming removed 6 bases at V and 1 base at J, with 18 bases between. CDR1 MNHEY and CDR2 SVGEGT come from the germline V gene. This CDR3 is 16 amino acids long. The CDR3 here is CASSTLDSAGNTEAFF. Written as DNA, the CDR3 is TGTGCCAGCAGCACCCTGGACAGCGCGGGGAACACTGAAGCTTTCTTT.

CDR3 protein: CASSLSGLLGEQFF. CDR3 nucleotide sequence: TGTGCCAGCAGTTTATCGGGACTTTTGGGGGAGCAGTTCTTC. The J gene is TRBJ2-1, the V gene TRBV27, with D tentatively TRBD2 (6 bases). V was shortened by 0 bases and J by 10 bases, with 13 bases between the two germline ends. This CDR3 comprises 14 residues. CDR1 is MNHEY and CDR2 is SMNVEV in the germline V gene (reference sequence).

In its sample, this clone was seen a few times. V gene TRBV19 combines with J gene TRBJ1-1; D unclear. Trimming shortened V by 2 bases and J by 0 bases, and 7 bases separated the two germline ends. CDR3 size: 14 residues. Germline CDR1 reads LNHDA; CDR2 reads SQIVND (reference sequence). The DNA for the CDR3 is TGTGCCAGTAGTATAAGAGTCATGAACACTGAAGCTTTCTTT. This encodes CASSIRVMNTEAFF.

The gene calls are TRBV5-1 and TRBJ2-7; 7 bases fit TRBD2. Trimming cost V 5 bases and J 3 bases; bases outside gene matches: 5. Looked up from germline, CDR1 is SGHRS and CDR2 is YFSETQ. The CDR3 loop spans 13 amino acids. The CDR3 here is CASRPGTNYEQYF. CDR3 bases: TGCGCCAGCAGGCCCGGGACTAACTACGAGCAGTACTTC.

This chain links TRBV5-6 with TRBJ1-2; the D is unclear. Trimming stripped 0 bases from V and 5 bases from J, with 11 bases between. Per the germline V gene, CDR1 is SGHDT and CDR2 is YYEEEE. The CDR3 covers 14 residues. The CDR3 nucleotides read TGTGCCAGCAGCTTGGGCAGGTTTTCGTATGGCTACACCTTC. This translates into CASSLGRFSYGYTF.

The chain combines TRBV2 with TRBJ2-3; a possible D gene is TRBD2 (6 bases). This CDR3 is built from 15 residues. Germline loops: CDR1 SNHLY, CDR2 FYNNEI. Trimming left V 4 bases short and J 3 bases short, with 14 bases between. The CDR3 sequence is CASSVGGLPTDTQYF. In nucleotides, the CDR3 is TGTGCCAGCAGTGTCGGGGGTCTTCCAACAGATACGCAGTATTTT.

The chain combines TRBV5-1 with TRBJ2-3, with a weak D call TRBD1 (5 bases). V was cut by 4 bases and J by 5 bases, with 8 bases left in between. There are 12 residues in the CDR3. Germline V gene lookup returns CDR1 SGHRS and CDR2 YFSETQ. The chain's CDR3 is CASSLRGDTQYF. CDR3 sequence (DNA): TGCGCCAGCAGCCTTAGGGGAGATACGCAGTATTTT.

The rearrangement joins TRBV5-4 to TRBJ2-5, with D possibly being TRBD1 (5 bases). The CDR3 length is 15 residues. V lost 4 bases to trimming and J lost 0 bases, with 13 bases between them. CDR1 and CDR2 (germline): SGHNT, YYREEE (reference sequence). CDR3 bases: TGTGCCAGCAGCATTAAGACAGCCTACCAAGAGACCCAGTACTTC. Its protein is CASSIKTAYQETQYF.

The J gene is TRBJ2-5, the V gene TRBV14; TRBD2 matches at 7 bases. CDR1 and CDR2 from the germline V gene are SGHDN and FVKESK. Losses at the gene ends were 4 bases for V and 4 bases for J; bases not matched to a gene: 3. The CDR3 contains 13 residues. This chain's CDR3 is CASSPAGVETQYF. In DNA, the CDR3 is TGTGCCAGCAGCCCGGCGGGGGTAGAGACCCAGTACTTC.

V gene TRBV12-3 or TRBV12-4 combines with J gene TRBJ1-1; D possibly corresponds to TRBD1 (5 bases). The CDR3 covers 13 residues. V was trimmed by 8 bases and J by 11 bases, leaving 21 bases between them. The CDR3 is CASDVAGMGRAFF. DNA of the CDR3: TGTGCCAGCGATGTGGCAGGGATGGGTAGGGCTTTCTTT.

V usage is TRBV5-1 and J usage is TRBJ1-2, with no clear D. The CDR3 consists of 12 residues. Germline lookup yields CDR1 SGHRS and CDR2 YFSETQ. Deletions cut 0 bases from V and 8 bases from J, with 8 bases between. The CDR3 region is CASSLGQAGYTF. In DNA form, the CDR3 reads TGCGCCAGCAGCTTGGGACAAGCAGGCTACACCTTC.

The chain carries TRBV9 and TRBJ2-3; no firm D call. V lost 4 bases and J 2 bases, leaving 8 bases between the germline ends. There are 13 residues in the CDR3. The V gene's germline CDR1 is SGDLS and CDR2 YYNGEE. The CDR3 coding sequence is TGTGCCAGCAGCCCCACTAACACAGATACGCAGTATTTT. It is translated as CASSPTNTDTQYF.